This paragraph covers one T cell receptor (beta chain) sequence. What it recognizes is unknown. TCRdb keeps only in-frame clones here, not all; method: immunoSEQ multiplex PCR. The data hold about 3,800 clones, with 66% observed a single time. This CDR3 spans 14 amino acids. CDR1 MDHEN and CDR2 SYDVKM come from the germline V gene. With 5 bases clipped from V and 7 bases from J, the junction kept 6 bases outside the gene matches. The data are from a study of STAT3 mutations in large granular lymphocyte leukemia. General study results and limits: Every T-cell large granular lymphocyte leukemia patient had at least one immunodominant TCR beta clonotype. Differing intervals and regimens complicate linking therapy response to clone burden.

Sample: peripheral blood mononuclear cells. The chain is built from TRBV28 and TRBJ1-5; 9 bases align to TRBD1. The TCR originated in a man aged 60-69 years with T-cell large granular lymphocyte leukemia. Some clones in this sample may be carry-over from other donors' samples. In DNA form, the CDR3 reads TGTGCCAGCAGTCTGGACAGGGGTCAACAGCCCCAGCATTTT. This encodes CASSLDRGQQPQHF.